One sample yielded the 4 T cell receptor beta chains listed below, sequenced in a study of blood T cell repertoires in COVID-19. The method was immunoSEQ multiplex PCR; TCRdb's version includes in-frame clones alone and lacks a portion of them. The profile shows roughly 200,000 clones, under 90% of them singletons. Material: peripheral blood. These receptors all come from a man aged 35-49 years with acute or convalescent COVID-19.

This clone showed up just once. This rearrangement joins TRBV7-2 to TRBJ2-3; D not certain. V lost 5 bases, J lost 5 bases, and 14 bases lay in between. CDR3 size: 14 residues. Germline V gene sequence: CDR1 SGHTA, CDR2 FQGNSA. The CDR3 here is CASSTPVRRDTQYF. The DNA of the CDR3 is TGTGCCAGCAGCACCCCGGTGAGGAGAGATACGCAGTATTTT.

The genes are TRBV10-3 and TRBJ1-1, with 8 bases lining up with TRBD1. Germline values: CDR1 ENHRY, CDR2 SYGVKD. Unmatched junction bases numbered 11, after V lost 6 bases and J lost 8 bases. The CDR3 consists of 14 residues. CDR3 DNA sequence: TGTGCCATCAGCAAAGGGACAGGTACGGAGGAAGCTTTCTTT. This sequence encodes CAISKGTGTEEAFF.

The CDR3 spells CASSLRQIEGTQYF. CDR3 in DNA: TGTGCCAGCAGCTTACGACAGATAGAAGGGACCCAGTACTTC. This rearrangement joins TRBV11-2 to TRBJ2-5; TRBD1 might be the D (5 bases). The germline V and J ends were trimmed by 2 bases and 7 bases, with 14 bases remaining between them. The CDR3 loop spans 14 amino acids. Germline loops: CDR1 SGHAT, CDR2 FQNNGV.

This chain links TRBV4-1 with TRBJ1-2, with a possible D match to TRBD1 (6 bases). The CDR3 totals 14 residues. Deletions cut 5 bases from V and 2 bases from J, with 12 bases between. Germline-derived CDR1 and CDR2 are MGHRA and YSYEKL. The CDR3 bases are TGCGCCAGCAGCTCCCGGGACACCAACTATGGCTACACCTTC. This translates into CASSSRDTNYGYTF.